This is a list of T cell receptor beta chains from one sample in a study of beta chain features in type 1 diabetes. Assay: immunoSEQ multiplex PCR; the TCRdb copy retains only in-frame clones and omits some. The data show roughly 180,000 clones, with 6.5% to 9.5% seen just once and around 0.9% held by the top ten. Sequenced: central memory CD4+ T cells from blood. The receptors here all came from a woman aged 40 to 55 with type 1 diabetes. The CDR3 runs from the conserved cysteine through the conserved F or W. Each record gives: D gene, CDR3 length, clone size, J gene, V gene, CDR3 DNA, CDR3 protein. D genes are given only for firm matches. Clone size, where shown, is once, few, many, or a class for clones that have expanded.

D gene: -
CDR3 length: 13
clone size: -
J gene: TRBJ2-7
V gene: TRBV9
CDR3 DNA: TGTGCCAGCGCCCGGGACTTCTCCTACGAGCAGTACTTC
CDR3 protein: CASARDFSYEQYF

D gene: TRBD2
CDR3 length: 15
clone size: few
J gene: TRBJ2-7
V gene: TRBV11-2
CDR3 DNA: TGTGCCAGCAGCCCCCAGTGGACTAGTTCTCCCGAGCAGTACTTC
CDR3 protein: CASSPQWTSSPEQYF

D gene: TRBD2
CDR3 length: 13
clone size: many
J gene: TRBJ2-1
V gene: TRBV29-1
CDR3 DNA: TGCAGCGTCGGGACTAGCGGTGGGAATGAGCAGTTCTTC
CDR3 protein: CSVGTSGGNEQFF

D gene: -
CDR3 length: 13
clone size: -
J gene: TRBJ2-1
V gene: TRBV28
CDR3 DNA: TGTGCCAGCATGACAAGATCCTACAATGAGCAGTTCTTC
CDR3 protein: CASMTRSYNEQFF

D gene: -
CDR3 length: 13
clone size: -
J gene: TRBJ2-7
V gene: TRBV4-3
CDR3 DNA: TGCGCCAGCAGCCATCGACAGGACTACGAGCAGTACTTC
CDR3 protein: CASSHRQDYEQYF

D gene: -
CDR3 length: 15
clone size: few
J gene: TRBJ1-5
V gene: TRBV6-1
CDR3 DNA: TGTGCCAGCAGCTTGGACTACAATAGCAATCAGCCCCAGCATTTT
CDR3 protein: CASSLDYNSNQPQHF

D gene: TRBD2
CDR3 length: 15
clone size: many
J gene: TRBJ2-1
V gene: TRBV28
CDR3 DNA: TGTGCCAGCAGTGGGGCGGGAGGGAGCTACAATGAGCAGTTCTTC
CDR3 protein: CASSGAGGSYNEQFF

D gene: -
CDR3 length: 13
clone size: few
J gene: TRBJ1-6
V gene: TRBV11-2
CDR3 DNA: TGTGCCAGCAGCTTAGACGATAATTCACCCCTCCACTTT
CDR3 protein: CASSLDDNSPLHF

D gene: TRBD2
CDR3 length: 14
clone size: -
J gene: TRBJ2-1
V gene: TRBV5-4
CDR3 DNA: TGTGCCAGCAGCCTCCGGGACTACTACAATGAGCAGTTCTTC
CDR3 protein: CASSLRDYYNEQFF

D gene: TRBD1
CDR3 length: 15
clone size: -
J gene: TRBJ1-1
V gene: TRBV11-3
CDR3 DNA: TGTGCCAGCAGCCCCAGACAGGGCGGGGACACTGAAGCTTTCTTT
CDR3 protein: CASSPRQGGDTEAFF

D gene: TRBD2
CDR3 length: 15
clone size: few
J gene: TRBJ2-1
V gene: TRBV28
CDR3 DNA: TGTGCCAGCCTTAGCGGGGGGGTCCCCCGCAATGAGCAGTTCTTC
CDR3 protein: CASLSGGVPRNEQFF

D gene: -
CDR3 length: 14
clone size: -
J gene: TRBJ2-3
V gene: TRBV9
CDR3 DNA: TGTGCCAGCAGCGTACTCGCGGGCACAGATACGCAGTATTTT
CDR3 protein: CASSVLAGTDTQYF

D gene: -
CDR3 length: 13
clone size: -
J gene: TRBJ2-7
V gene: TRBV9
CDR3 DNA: TGTGCCAGCAGCGCCGGGGCGGCGGGGGAGCAGTACTTC
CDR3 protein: CASSAGAAGEQYF

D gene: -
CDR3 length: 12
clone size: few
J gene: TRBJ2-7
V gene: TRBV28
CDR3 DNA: TGTGCCAGCAGTAGTAGGGGTTACGAGCAGTACTTC
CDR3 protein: CASSSRGYEQYF